Listed here are 18 T cell receptor beta chains from one sample, sequenced in a study of T-cell reconstitution after alpha-beta-depleted transplantation in children. Unique molecular identifiers featured in how the TCRbeta library was prepared. TCRdb reprocessed the PCR reads via MiXCR and lists one record per CDR3 protein. The data hold hundreds of thousands of distinct CDR3 sequences, with around 17% observed a single time. This material consisted of PBMCs, mostly from graft donor cells, taken 360 days after TCRalphabeta/CD19-depleted stem cell transplant. The receptors shown here come from a male patient younger than 18 who had a stem cell transplant for acute lymphoblastic leukemia, so the T cells may come from the graft donor.

The sample holds one count of this clonotype. The rearrangement uses TRBV6-5 and TRBJ2-7; D possibly uses TRBD1 or TRBD2 (6 bases each). CDR1 and CDR2 (germline): MNHEY, SVGAGI. The CDR3 contains 16 residues. Between the trimmed V and J ends, which lost 4 bases and 2 bases, there was a span of 18 bases. Written as DNA, the CDR3 is TGTGCCAGCAGTTTTGGGGGGCTAGTCTCCGCCTACGAGCAGTACTTC. Protein sequence: CASSFGGLVSAYEQYF.

This clonotype has only a few counts. The chain employs TRBV5-4 and TRBJ2-7, with 9 bases aligning to TRBD1. The CDR3 consists of 16 residues. The germline CDR1 and CDR2 sequences are SGHNT and YYREEE (reference sequence). V dropped 4 bases and J dropped 5; count of bases not matched to a gene: 13. CDR3 sequence (DNA): TGTGCCAGCAGCCAACCCCGGGACAGGGAGAGCGACGAGCAGTACTTC. This encodes CASSQPRDRESDEQYF.

This chain links TRBV12-3 or TRBV12-4 with TRBJ1-5; a weak D match, TRBD1 (5 bases). V was shortened by 1 base and J by 5 bases, with 12 bases between the two germline ends. This CDR3 is 15 amino acids long. CDR3 coding DNA: TGTGCCAGCAGTTTAGGGACACTTATGTATCAGCCCCAGCATTTT. Translated: CASSLGTLMYQPQHF.

This clonotype was observed a handful of times. The chain recombines TRBV27 with TRBJ2-1; D remains unclear. The CDR3 covers 14 residues. V was trimmed by 3 bases and J by 4 bases, leaving 10 bases between them. Germline values: CDR1 MNHEY, CDR2 SMNVEV (reference sequence). The CDR3 protein is CASSLFDSYNEQFF. CDR3 DNA sequence: TGTGCCAGCAGTTTGTTCGACTCGTACAATGAGCAGTTCTTC.

This rearrangement joins TRBV7-9 to TRBJ2-7, with D perhaps TRBD1 or TRBD2 (5 bases each). Germline CDR1 and CDR2: SEHNR and FQNEAQ (reference sequence). V was shortened by 5 bases and J by 3 bases, with 11 bases between the two germline ends. CDR3 length: 13 residues. This CDR3 reads CASSEGPLYEQYF. The CDR3, as DNA: TGTGCCAGCAGCGAGGGGCCCCTCTACGAGCAGTACTTC.

In its sample, this clonotype was seen a few times. This CDR3 reads CATSRAAGGRTDTQYF. The CDR3 DNA sequence: TGTGCCACCAGCAGAGCGGCGGGAGGGCGCACAGATACGCAGTATTTT. J is TRBJ2-3 and V is TRBV15; 9 positions agree with TRBD2. V trimming: 1 base; J trimming: 1 base; junction bases outside the gene matches: 3. CDR1 is LNHNV and CDR2 is YYDKDF in the germline V gene (reference sequence). This CDR3 has 16 amino acids.

The chain has TRBV14 and TRBJ2-1; 12 bases map to TRBD2. The trim removed 3 bases at V and 6 bases at J, leaving 9 bases unmatched. CDR1 and CDR2 from the germline V gene are SGHDN and FVKESK. This CDR3 comprises 17 residues. CDR3 residues: CASSHTSRLAGVNEQFF. In DNA form, the CDR3 reads TGTGCCAGCAGCCACACCTCGAGACTAGCGGGAGTCAATGAGCAGTTCTTC.

This clonotype was counted a few times. V usage is TRBV12-3 or TRBV12-4 and J usage is TRBJ2-3, with D unclear. CDR3 length equals 15 residues. V was shortened by 3 bases and J by 3 bases, with 13 bases between the two germline ends. The CDR3: CASSFGVSITDTQYF. Written as DNA, the CDR3 is TGTGCCAGCAGTTTTGGGGTTTCGATTACAGATACGCAGTATTTT.

The V call is TRBV10-3, the J call TRBJ2-2, with a possible D match to TRBD2 (5 bases). The CDR3 loop spans 12 amino acids. With 4 bases removed from V and 7 bases from J, the gap between germline ends came to 7 bases. Germline V gene sequence: CDR1 ENHRY, CDR2 SYGVKD. The CDR3 bases are TGTGCCATCAGTGGTGAGGGCGGGGAGCTGTTTTTT. As protein: CAISGEGGELFF.

This chain connects TRBV5-1 to TRBJ2-3; 8 positions agree with TRBD2. J lost 4 bases, V lost 2 bases, and 3 bases had no gene match. The length of the CDR3 is 14 residues. The germline gives CDR1 SGHRS, CDR2 YFSETQ. CDR3 sequence (DNA): TGCGCCAGCAGCTTTAGCGGGAAGTCAGATACGCAGTATTTT. Translating gives CASSFSGKSDTQYF.

The V gene is TRBV20-1, the J gene TRBJ1-2; D is ambiguous. V shed 3 bases and J shed 0 bases, with 8 bases lying between them. Per germline, CDR1 DFQATT and CDR2 SNEGSKA (reference sequence). The CDR3 totals 13 residues. CDR3 in amino acids: CSARLFTNYGYTF. For the CDR3, the DNA is TGCAGTGCTAGGTTGTTTACTAACTATGGCTACACCTTC.

In its sample, this clonotype was seen many times. This chain joins TRBV15 and TRBJ2-7; D is unresolved. V was trimmed by 3 bases and J by 1 base, leaving 13 bases between them. The CDR3 sequence is 15 residues long. Looked up from germline, CDR1 is LNHNV and CDR2 is YYDKDF (reference sequence). CDR3 nucleotide sequence: TGTGCCACCAGCAGTATACTTAGACCGTCCTACGAGCAGTACTTC. Residues: CATSSILRPSYEQYF.

This clonotype was seen more than once but under ten times. The V gene is TRBV2, the J gene TRBJ2-7; D ambiguous. Germline V gene data show CDR1 as SNHLY and CDR2 as FYNNEI. The V gene lost 8 bases and the J gene lost 0 bases, with 8 bases spanning the gap. There are 12 residues in the CDR3. CDR3 DNA sequence: TGTGCCAGCTGTACCCTCTCCTACGAGCAGTACTTC. This encodes CASCTLSYEQYF.

This clonotype was found a few times. The chain links TRBV27 to TRBJ2-1, with D hard to call. Between the trimmed V and J ends, which lost 2 bases and 8 bases, there was a span of 7 bases. CDR3 length equals 12 residues. Germline assignment: CDR1 MNHEY and CDR2 SMNVEV (reference sequence). As DNA, the CDR3 is TGTGCCAGCAGTTTAGCGGAGCATGAGCAGTTCTTC. Its protein product is CASSLAEHEQFF.

The chain combines TRBV4-1 with TRBJ2-1, with 7 bases aligning to TRBD2. Per germline, CDR1 MGHRA and CDR2 YSYEKL. V shed 1 base and J 14 bases; nucleotides not matched to a gene: 17. This CDR3 has 16 amino acids. The CDR3 sequence is CASSQVDGIGAGTKFF. CDR3 nucleotide sequence: TGCGCCAGCAGCCAAGTTGATGGGATTGGAGCGGGGACGAAGTTCTTC.

This chain joins TRBV5-1 and TRBJ2-7, with no clear D. The CDR3 contains 16 residues. CDR1 and CDR2 (germline): SGHRS, YFSETQ. Trimming removed 1 base at V and 4 bases at J, with 18 bases between. The CDR3 spells CASSLSHTLGVYEQYF. The CDR3 coding sequence is TGCGCCAGCAGCTTGTCCCACACCTTGGGTGTTTACGAGCAGTACTTC.

This sequence joins TRBV9 and TRBJ2-1; D is unresolved. Germline V gene data show CDR1 as SGDLS and CDR2 as YYNGEE. The V end was cut by 0 bases, the J end by 9 bases, with 7 bases between. The CDR3 sequence is 12 residues long. The CDR3, as DNA: TGTGCCAGCAGCGTAGGAGCGATTGAGCAGTTCTTC. It yields the protein CASSVGAIEQFF.

The chain combines TRBV27 with TRBJ1-2, with 8 bases that match TRBD1. CDR3 length: 18 residues. With 6 bases clipped from V and 4 bases from J, the junction kept 19 bases outside the gene matches. Germline CDR1 MNHEY, CDR2 SMNVEV (reference sequence). For the CDR3, the DNA is TGTGCCAGCAGCCCTAGACAGGGGCCCTATCTTTCTGGCTATGGCTACACCTTC. It translates to CASSPRQGPYLSGYGYTF.